This T cell receptor (beta chain) was identified during a study of CD8+ T cells in alopecia areata (dated by TCRdb to 2017 to 2018). Regarding the complete study: The treated patients, all with moderate-to-severe alopecia areata, were enrolled in an open-label pilot trial of oral tofacitinib given at 5 to 10 mg twice daily. RNA was extracted with the PAXgene miRNA kit for fixed scalp, the miRNeasy kit for PBMCs, and the RNeasy kit for mouse skin. Clonality in the scalp was compared among normal scalp (n=4), patchy alopecia areata scalp (n=8), and alopecia totalis/universalis scalp (n=8). immunoSEQ multiplex PCR using 35 Vbeta forward primers and 13 Jbeta reverse primers was used to amplify TCRbeta CDR3 regions. Patients received tofacitinib for 6 to 18 months and were then followed off drug for 6 months to check for delayed response and recurrence. To study T cell clonal expansion in alopecia areata, the researchers applied high-throughput TCRbeta sequencing to both the C3H/HeJ mouse model and human patients. On the human side, TCRbeta sequencing was run on scalp tissue and on sorted CD4+ and CD8+ peripheral blood T cells from healthy controls and from alopecia areata patients with either patchy or totalis/universalis disease. Tofacitinib-treated patients had biopsies at baseline and at 4 and 24 weeks of treatment, with a later scalp biopsy in several patients.

The library was built by means of the immunoSEQ multiplex PCR assay. For TCR sequencing, RNA was extracted from every sample and reverse transcribed into cDNA to serve as template. SuperScript III was used for first-strand cDNA synthesis, primed with a 2:1 mix of oligo-dT and random hexamers. A synthetic immune receptor repertoire was used to assess amplification bias, and residual bias was removed computationally. Processing in the source paper ran as follows. Raw reads were preprocessed to remove errors, and CDR3 was defined by IMGT conventions from the conserved cysteine to phenylalanine. To get clonality, Shannon entropy was normalized by log2 of the number of productive unique TCRs and the result was subtracted from 1. CD4 or CD8 identity of scalp clones was inferred by cross-referencing scalp TCRbeta sequences with sorted blood CD4 and CD8 repertoires. Here the immuneACCESS table is served through TCRdb, limited to in-frame sequences with V and J called. Missing clones are a known gap in these copies; in checked studies unresolved V genes cover under half, and the rest lacks a known reason. D and trimming come from the DNA, and the V and J calls and clone size come from that table. This sample is represented by about 14,000 clones; approximately 50% of them were singletons. Jointly, the top ten make up approximately 11% of the sample.

Looking up the germline V gene (reference sequence) yields CDR1 DFQATT and CDR2 SNEGSKA. Counted from cysteine to phenylalanine, this CDR3 has 11 amino acids. Left in the record is the CDR3 DNA by itself, 33 bases read in frame from the first base. Read against the paper, the sample's time point label means: baseline before oral tofacitinib. From alopecia areata patients, peripheral blood was collected along with lesional scalp punch biopsies. Scalp biopsies from humans were placed right away in PAXgene tissue containers for fixation. Summary of the overall study and its limitations: Higher clonality and more expanded CD8+ clones were observed in lesional scalp than in normal scalp, particularly in alopecia totalis/universalis, a finding suggestive of antigenic drive. Shared TCR sequences between patients were less evident than in mice, which may be partly attributable to HLA diversity in the patient population. Unlike mouse skin, where gammadelta T cells dominate, normal human skin contains resident alphabeta T cells that get sequenced too, which complicates analysis of the scalp TCR repertoire.

For this clone: This receptor's antigen is unknown. The germline gene is not matched at one end of the junction; a read error may be the cause.

Sequencing was performed on skin, taken at week 0. The V and J genes are TRBV20-1 and TRBJ2-3, with TRBD1 perhaps the D gene, on 5 matching bases. The clonotype originates from a human donor with alopecia areata. The bases read TGCAGTGCTAGAGTGGGCAGGGCCGTCCTTTTT. Translation gives CSARVGRAVLF.